This is a list of T cell receptor beta chains from one sample in a study of glioma-infiltrating T cells. TCRdb re-analysed the multiplex PCR reads in MiXCR, keeping a single row per CDR3 protein. The data hold 300,000 to 450,000 distinct CDR3 sequences, with 41% observed a single time. Sample: glioma tissue, nonneoplastic brain tissue, or PBMCs (not recorded which). These receptors all stem from a human donor with low-grade glioma or glioblastoma, undergoing nonglioma brain surgery, or in good health (not recorded which). CDR3s include the opening cysteine and the closing phenylalanine or tryptophan. A D gene is named only where the DNA matches it firmly. Only some rows state a clone size, as once, few, many or a class for expanded clones.

clone size,D gene,V gene,J gene,CDR3 DNA,CDR3 protein
many,.,TRBV20-1,TRBJ2-1,TGCAGTGCTCCAGCGGTCTACAATGAGCAGTTCTTC,CSAPAVYNEQFF
few,.,TRBV6-2/TRBV6-3,TRBJ1-1,TGTGCCAGCAGGCGCGGGCAGATGAACACTGAAGCTTTCTTT,CASRRGQMNTEAFF
many,.,TRBV27,TRBJ2-2,TGTGCCAGCAGCCTACTTGTATGGGCGGACACCGGGGAGCTGTTTTTT,CASSLLVWADTGELFF
many,.,TRBV28,TRBJ1-1,TGTGCCAGCAGTTTATTGAGGGGCACGGGCACTGAAGCTTTCTTT,CASSLLRGTGTEAFF
.,.,TRBV27,TRBJ2-1,TGTGCCAGCAGCCAAGAAGCACTAGGAATCAACGAGCAGTTCTTC,CASSQEALGINEQFF
.,.,TRBV6-2/TRBV6-3,TRBJ2-1,TGTGCCAGCAGCCTCGGGACCCATCAACTCTTC,CASSLGTHQLF
.,.,TRBV7-9,TRBJ2-2,TGCGCCAGCAGCTTAGGGCCCCGAGCGTTCACCGGGGAGCTGTCTTTT,CASSLGPRAFTGELSF
.,TRBD2,TRBV7-9,TRBJ2-1,TGTGCCAGCAGCCCCCAACTAGCGTGGGATGAGCAGTTCTTC,CASSPQLAWDEQFF
once,TRBD1,TRBV11-2,TRBJ1-2,TGTGCCAGCAGCTTAGGGGGACAGGGGGCCTATGGCTACACCTTC,CASSLGGQGAYGYTF
many,.,TRBV28,TRBJ1-2,TGTGCCAGCAGTCTCGGCAGGGATACGTATGGCTACACCTTC,CASSLGRDTYGYTF
.,.,TRBV7-2,TRBJ2-5,TGTGCCAGCAGCTTAGAGGTGGTGAGTCAAGAGACCCAGTACTTC,CASSLEVVSQETQYF
few,.,TRBV2,TRBJ1-5,TGTGCCAGCAGTATCCAGGCCGGGTTTGGTCAGCCCCAGCATTTT,CASSIQAGFGQPQHF
many,TRBD2,TRBV27,TRBJ2-1,TGTGCCAGCAGACGACTAGCTTTCAATGAGCAGTTCTTC,CASRRLAFNEQFF
few,.,TRBV5-1,TRBJ2-1,TGCGCCAGCAGCTCCAGGGGTGCAACCTACAATGAGCAGTTCTTC,CASSSRGATYNEQFF
.,TRBD1,TRBV10-3,TRBJ2-3,TGTGCCATCAGTGAGAAGGGACAGGGGGCGGGGGATACGCAGTATTTT,CAISEKGQGAGDTQYF
many,.,TRBV27,TRBJ2-1,TGTGCCAGCACCCCCCTAGCATCGCGCGCTAATGAGCAGTTCTTC,CASTPLASRANEQFF